This is a list of T cell receptor beta chains from one sample in a study of shared clonotypes between healthy human individuals. Sequencing was performed with immunoSEQ multiplex PCR; in TCRdb, only in-frame clones are kept and a portion is missing. The table records 760,000 or so clones, 95% to 97% of them present only once. Sequencing used naive CD8+ T cells sorted from blood. These receptors were taken from a man younger than 45 in good health. CDR3s include the opening cysteine and the closing phenylalanine or tryptophan. Fields, in order: J gene, D gene, V gene, clone size, CDR3 DNA, CDR3 protein. D genes are given only for firm matches. The size field is filled for only some rows; it gives once, few, many or a size class.

TRBJ2-7	.	TRBV18	.	TGTGCCAGTTCACCCAGGGATACCTACGAGCAGTACTTC	CASSPRDTYEQYF
TRBJ2-3	TRBD2	TRBV27	.	TGTGCCAGCAGTTTCCTACTGTTCGTGCTAGCGGGGAGCACAGATACGCAGTATTTT	CASSFLLFVLAGSTDTQYF
TRBJ2-1	TRBD2	TRBV29-1	once	TGCAGCGCCTACGCGGGAGTGTGGGAGAATGAGCAGTTCTTC	CSAYAGVWENEQFF
TRBJ2-1	.	TRBV6-5	.	TGTGCCAGCAGTCAGACGGAGATTCGCAACAATGAGCAGTTCTTC	CASSQTEIRNNEQFF
TRBJ2-7	TRBD1	TRBV27	.	TGTGCCAGCAGTTTAGGTCCGGGACAGGCGTACGAGCAGTACTTC	CASSLGPGQAYEQYF
TRBJ2-3	TRBD2	TRBV9	.	TGTGCCAGCAGCGCTCTAGCGGGAGGGTACACAGATACGCAGTATTTT	CASSALAGGYTDTQYF
TRBJ2-1	.	TRBV9	.	TGTGCCAGCAGCGTAGACTTATCCGGGAGCTCCTACAATGAGCAGTTCTTC	CASSVDLSGSSYNEQFF
TRBJ2-1	TRBD2	TRBV7-2	.	TGTGCCAGCAGCTTTTGGACTAGCGGGAGCGGTGAGCAGTTCTTC	CASSFWTSGSGEQFF
TRBJ2-7	TRBD1	TRBV28	.	TGTGCCAGCAGTGGAACGCCACCGGGACAGGGGATCTACGAGCAGTACTTC	CASSGTPPGQGIYEQYF
TRBJ2-1	TRBD2	TRBV11-2	.	TGTGCCAGCAGCTCTCACAGGGGGTCTAGCGGGAGTTACAATGAGCAGTTCTTC	CASSSHRGSSGSYNEQFF
TRBJ1-5	TRBD1	TRBV6-5	.	TGTGCCAGCAGTCTGGACAGGGGAAGGGATCAGCCCCAGCATTTT	CASSLDRGRDQPQHF
TRBJ2-7	.	TRBV10-3	once	TGTGCCATCAGTGAGGCAGGGTCGCCCTACGAGCAGTACTTC	CAISEAGSPYEQYF
TRBJ2-7	TRBD1	TRBV27	.	TGTGCCAGCAGTTTTGGACAGGGCAGCTCCTACGAGCAGTACTTC	CASSFGQGSSYEQYF
TRBJ1-1	.	TRBV9	.	TGTGCCAGCAGCGCGTTTGGAGGTGGGAACACTGAAGCTTTCTTT	CASSAFGGGNTEAFF
TRBJ2-1	.	TRBV7-6	.	TGTGCCAGCAGCTCCAACTACAATGAGCAGTTCTTC	CASSSNYNEQFF
TRBJ2-7	.	TRBV7-9	.	TGTGCCAGCAGCTTAGAAGACTCGACCTACGAGCAGTACTTC	CASSLEDSTYEQYF
TRBJ2-5	.	TRBV19	.	TGTGCCAGTAGTATAAGTCTGCAAGAGACCCAGTACTTC	CASSISLQETQYF
TRBJ2-7	TRBD2	TRBV27	.	TGTGCCAGCAGCCCCCGACTAGCGGGAAACAAGGACGAGCAGTACTTC	CASSPRLAGNKDEQYF
TRBJ2-7	TRBD1	TRBV7-9	.	TGTGCCAGCAGCAAAACAGGGGACTACGAGCAGTACTTC	CASSKTGDYEQYF
TRBJ2-1	TRBD2	TRBV28	.	TGTGCCAGCAGTTCTAGCGGGAGTATCTACAATGAGCAGTTCTTC	CASSSSGSIYNEQFF
TRBJ2-7	.	TRBV4-1	.	TGCGCCAGCAGCCAATCGGGAAGCTACGAGCAGTACTTC	CASSQSGSYEQYF
TRBJ2-1	.	TRBV27	once	TGTGCCAGCAGTACCTATGTAGGGGGAAATTCCTACAATGAGCAGTTCTTC	CASSTYVGGNSYNEQFF
TRBJ2-1	TRBD2	TRBV27	.	TGTGCCAGCAGTGGACTAGCGCGAGTCCTCGGCGACAATGAGCAGTTCTTC	CASSGLARVLGDNEQFF
TRBJ1-2	.	TRBV4-1	once	TGCGCCAGCAGCGGCGAGGGAAACATCTTTGGTGGCTACACCTTC	CASSGEGNIFGGYTF
TRBJ2-7	.	TRBV5-5	.	TGTGCCAGCAGCTTAGGTTCGGGGGCTGTCTACGAGCAGTACTTC	CASSLGSGAVYEQYF
TRBJ1-1	TRBD1	TRBV4-1	.	TGCGCCAGCAGCCAGAGACAGGGTCTATCCATGAAGTCTGAAGCTTTCTTT	CASSQRQGLSMKSEAFF
TRBJ1-5	TRBD1	TRBV4-2	.	TGTGCCAGCAGCCAGATAGGGACAGGGGAAAATCAGCCCCAGCATTTT	CASSQIGTGENQPQHF
TRBJ2-7	.	TRBV11-2	.	TGTGCCAGCAGCTTAGGGAGCAGATACGAGCAGTACTTC	CASSLGSRYEQYF
TRBJ2-1	.	TRBV7-9	.	TGTGCCAGCAGCTTAGCGGCTAAGAGCTCCTACAATGAGCAGTTCTTC	CASSLAAKSSYNEQFF
TRBJ1-1	.	TRBV4-1	.	TGCGCCAGCAGCCAAGCCCACCCCGGGGGGATGAACACTGAAGCTTTCTTT	CASSQAHPGGMNTEAFF
TRBJ2-1	TRBD2	TRBV5-1	.	TGCGCCAGCAGCCCTGGGACTAGCGGGAGTAGCGGAGATGAGCAGTTCTTC	CASSPGTSGSSGDEQFF
TRBJ2-7	.	TRBV5-1	.	TGCGCCAGCAGCTTTTCGGTTACTTACGAGCAGTACTTC	CASSFSVTYEQYF
TRBJ2-5	.	TRBV7-9	.	TGTGCCAGCAGCTTAGTGTCCGGATATCAAGAGACCCAGTACTTC	CASSLVSGYQETQYF
TRBJ2-4	TRBD2	TRBV6-4	.	TGTGCCAGCAGTGAAGACGCTATTGCGGGAGGCCCCAAAAACATTCAGTACTTC	CASSEDAIAGGPKNIQYF
TRBJ2-2	.	TRBV4-1	.	TGCGCCAGCAGCCAAGATAGAAGGGGTTTCGGGGAGCTGTTTTTT	CASSQDRRGFGELFF
TRBJ1-2	TRBD1	TRBV19	.	TGTGCCAGTATCTATCCGGGACAGATAACAGATTATGGCTACACCTTC	CASIYPGQITDYGYTF
TRBJ1-3	.	TRBV5-4	.	TGTGCCAGCACAAGGAGGGGATCCGGAAACACCATATATTTT	CASTRRGSGNTIYF
TRBJ2-7	.	TRBV18	.	TGTGCCAGCTCAGCAGGGAGCGGAGCTTACGAGCAGTACTTC	CASSAGSGAYEQYF
TRBJ2-7	.	TRBV7-6	.	TGTGCCAGCAGCTTATCTTCCAGCGACAACGAGCAGTACTTC	CASSLSSSDNEQYF
TRBJ2-7	.	TRBV20-1	.	TGCAGTGCTAGACACTCCTACGAGCAGTACTTC	CSARHSYEQYF
TRBJ2-1	TRBD2	TRBV4-3	.	TGCGCCAGCAGCCAGCATAGCGGGAGACCATACAATGAGCAGTTCTTC	CASSQHSGRPYNEQFF
TRBJ2-2	TRBD2	TRBV9	.	TGTGCCAGCAGCGTAGGGACTAGGAGTGACACCGGGGAGCTGTTTTTT	CASSVGTRSDTGELFF
TRBJ1-4	.	TRBV29-1	.	TGCAGCGCCTCTCCCGGGACGGCGGACGAAAAACTGTTTTTT	CSASPGTADEKLFF
TRBJ2-3	TRBD1	TRBV4-1	.	TGCGCCAGCAGCACCCGGACAGGGCCAGATACGCAGTATTTT	CASSTRTGPDTQYF
TRBJ2-7	.	TRBV4-1	once	TGCGCCAGCAGCCAAGGAAACAGGGGGGGGGACGAGCAGTACTTC	CASSQGNRGGDEQYF
TRBJ2-1	TRBD2	TRBV25-1	.	TGTGCCAGCGGCTGGACTAGGAGCAATGAGCAGTTCTTC	CASGWTRSNEQFF
TRBJ2-3	.	TRBV6-5	.	TGTGCCAGCAGAAGGGGAGTCGGCGATACGCAGTATTTT	CASRRGVGDTQYF
TRBJ1-4	.	TRBV7-9	once	TGTGCCAGCAGCGGCAGCTCCGCGGCGGGTGCTCGTGAAAAACTGTTTTTT	CASSGSSAAGAREKLFF
TRBJ2-7	.	TRBV5-5	.	TGTGCCAGCAGCTTGGTCACTCAGAGACCCTACGAGCAGTACTTC	CASSLVTQRPYEQYF
TRBJ1-5	.	TRBV30	.	TGTGCCTGGAGCCCCGGGGAGAATAGCAATCAGCCCCAGCATTTT	CAWSPGENSNQPQHF
TRBJ2-7	.	TRBV5-5	.	TGTGCCAGCAGCTTTATTTCAGTTTACGAGCAGTACTTC	CASSFISVYEQYF
TRBJ2-7	TRBD1	TRBV27	.	TGTGCCAGCAGTTTGGGACAGGACTTCGGCGAGCAGTACTTC	CASSLGQDFGEQYF
TRBJ2-1	.	TRBV18	.	TGTGCCAGCTCACCGAACGGGGGCAGCAATGAGCAGTTCTTC	CASSPNGGSNEQFF
TRBJ2-3	.	TRBV5-1	.	TGCGCCAGCAGCAGGGGGGAGCAAAGCACAGATACGCAGTATTTT	CASSRGEQSTDTQYF
TRBJ2-3	TRBD2	TRBV6-5	.	TGTGCCAGCAGTTGGACTAGCGGCCGCACAGATACGCAGTATTTT	CASSWTSGRTDTQYF
TRBJ2-3	TRBD2	TRBV2	.	TGTGCCAGCAGTGGAGCCGGGACTAGCGGCACAGATACGCAGTATTTT	CASSGAGTSGTDTQYF
TRBJ2-2	.	TRBV7-9	.	TGTGCCAGCAGCTTCGGAGAACGGGGAGCTGTTTTT	CASSFGERGAVF